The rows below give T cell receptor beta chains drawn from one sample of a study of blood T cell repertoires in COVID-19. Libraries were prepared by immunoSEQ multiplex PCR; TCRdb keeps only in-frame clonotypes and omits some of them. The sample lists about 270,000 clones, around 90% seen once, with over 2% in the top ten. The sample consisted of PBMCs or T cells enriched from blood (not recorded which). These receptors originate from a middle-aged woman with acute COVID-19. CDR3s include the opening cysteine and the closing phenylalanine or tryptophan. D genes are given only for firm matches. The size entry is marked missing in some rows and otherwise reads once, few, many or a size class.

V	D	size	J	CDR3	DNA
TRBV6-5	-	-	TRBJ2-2	CASSYLQGNGELFF	TGTGCCAGCAGTTATCTACAGGGTAACGGGGAGCTGTTTTTT
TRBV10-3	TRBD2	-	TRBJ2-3	CAISQLAANTDTQYF	TGTGCCATCAGCCAACTAGCGGCCAACACAGATACGCAGTATTTT
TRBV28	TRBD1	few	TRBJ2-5	CASSLGTGVAETQYF	TGTGCCAGCAGTTTAGGGACAGGGGTTGCAGAGACCCAGTACTTC
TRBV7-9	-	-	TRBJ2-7	CASSRDRGSSYEQYF	TGTGCCAGCAGCCGTGATAGGGGCTCCTCCTACGAGCAGTACTTC
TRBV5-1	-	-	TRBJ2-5	CASSLGGDGTQYF	TGCGCCAGCAGCTTGGGGGGGGACGGGACCCAGTACTTC
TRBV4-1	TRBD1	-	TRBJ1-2	CASSQVRRGQSYGYTF	TGCGCCAGCAGCCAAGTAAGGAGGGGGCAGAGCTATGGCTACACCTTC
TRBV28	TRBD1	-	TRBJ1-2	CASSLDRDGYTF	TGTGCCAGCAGTCTAGACAGGGACGGCTACACCTTC
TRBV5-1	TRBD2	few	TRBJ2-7	CASSSPTLAGGYEQYF	TGCGCCAGCAGCTCTCCTACGTTAGCGGGAGGTTACGAGCAGTACTTC
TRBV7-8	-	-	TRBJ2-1	CASSQPRDSSYNEQFF	TGTGCCAGCAGCCAGCCCCGGGACTCCTCCTACAATGAGCAGTTCTTC
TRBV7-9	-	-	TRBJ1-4	CASSLEQATNEKLFF	TGTGCCAGCAGCTTAGAACAGGCAACTAATGAAAAACTGTTTTTT
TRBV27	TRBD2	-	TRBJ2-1	CASSKVAGWGSEQFF	TGTGCCAGCAGTAAAGTAGCGGGATGGGGGTCTGAGCAGTTCTTC